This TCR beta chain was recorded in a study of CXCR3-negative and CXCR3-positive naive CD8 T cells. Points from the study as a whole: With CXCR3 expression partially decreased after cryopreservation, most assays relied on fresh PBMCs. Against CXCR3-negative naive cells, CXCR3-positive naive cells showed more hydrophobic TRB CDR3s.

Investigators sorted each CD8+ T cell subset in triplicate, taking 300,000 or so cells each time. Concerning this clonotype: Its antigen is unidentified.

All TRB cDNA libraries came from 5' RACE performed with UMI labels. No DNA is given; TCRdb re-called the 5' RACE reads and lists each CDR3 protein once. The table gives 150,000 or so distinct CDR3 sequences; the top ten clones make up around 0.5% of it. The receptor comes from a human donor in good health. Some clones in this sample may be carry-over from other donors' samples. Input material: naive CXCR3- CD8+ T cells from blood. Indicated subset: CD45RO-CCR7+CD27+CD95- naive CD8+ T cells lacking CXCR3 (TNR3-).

The CDR3 here is CASSMGLGSYEQYF. V and J are TRBV19 and TRBJ2-7; TCRdb selects TRBD2, and the lack of DNA leaves this call unchecked. The CDR3 consists of 14 residues. Germline-derived CDR1 and CDR2 are LNHDA and SQIVND (reference sequence).